This TCR beta chain was found in a study of early T cells in non-severe SARS-CoV-2 infection. On the study more broadly: Alpha and beta chains were unpaired, from unsorted whole-blood bulk RNA.

Germline CDR1 is LGHDT and CDR2 is YNNKEL (reference sequence). Trimming took off 4 bases at V and 0 bases at J, with 12 bases between the two ends. The CDR3 has 15 amino acids. Unique molecular identifiers were attached to individual cDNA molecules. TCRdb fed the 5' RACE reads into MiXCR, producing one record per CDR3 protein. The sample holds tens of thousands of distinct CDR3 sequences, around 3% seen once. This clonotype was observed many times. Its antigen is not identified. Study-wide points: Matching with VDJdb favored anti-spike CD8 responses (missing private and CD4 specificities).

The chain couples TRBV3-1 to TRBJ1-2; D uncertain. The clonotype comes from an adult who was a healthcare worker with PCR-confirmed SARS-CoV-2 infection or an uninfected control (not recorded which). The sequenced material came from whole blood. The CDR3 reads CASSPRGGSNYGYTF. The CDR3 DNA reads as TGTGCCAGCAGCCCCCGTGGAGGATCTAACTATGGCTACACCTTC. The whole variable domain, remainder taken from reference TRBV3-1 and TRBJ1-2, is DTAVSQTPKYLVTQMGNDKSIKCEQNLGHDTMYWYKQDSKKFLKIMFSYNNKELIINETVPNRFSPKSPDKAHLNLHINSLELGDSAVYFCASSPRGGSNYGYTFGSGTRLTVV.